Below are 31 T cell receptor beta chains sequenced from a single sample in a study of cytomegalovirus exposure and HLA in healthy donors. Primers: 60 Vbeta forward and 13 Jbeta reverse. Data came from immunoSEQ multiplex PCR; TCRdb stores just in-frame clones and leaves some out. The sample includes more than 100,000 clones, roughly 80% of them seen just once. Source material: PBMCs. These receptors originate from a middle-aged man in good health and CMV-seronegative.

CDR3 in DNA: TGTGCCAGCAGCCATCAGGGGGCGGGGGGAAACACCATATATTTT. Translating it yields CASSHQGAGGNTIYF. The genes are TRBV28 and TRBJ1-3; 8 bases line up with TRBD1. Trimming took 6 bases from V and 4 from J; bases not matched to a gene: 8. Looked up from germline, CDR1 is MDHEN and CDR2 is SYDVKM. The CDR3 consists of 15 residues.

The rearrangement links TRBV5-4 to TRBJ2-2; 9 bases map to TRBD1. Germline V gene sequence: CDR1 SGHNT, CDR2 YYREEE (reference sequence). The V segment lost 4 bases and the J segment 6 bases; nucleotides outside the gene matches: 1. The CDR3 is made up of 13 amino acids. The CDR3 region has the DNA TGTGCCAGCAGCCGACAGGGGGCCGGGGAGCTGTTTTTT. The encoded protein is CASSRQGAGELFF.

This clone was seen a handful of times. The V gene is TRBV2, the J gene TRBJ1-3; TRBD1 agrees at 7 bases. This CDR3 has 15 residues. The V and J ends lost 6 bases and 2 bases, in that order; junction bases with no gene match: 7. CDR1 SNHLY and CDR2 FYNNEI come from the germline V gene. CDR3 nucleotides: TGTGCCAGCAGCCGGGACAGCCCGCCTGGAAACACCATATATTTT. It translates to CASSRDSPPGNTIYF.

The chain couples TRBV5-1 to TRBJ2-1; 7 nucleotides agree with TRBD1. Germline CDR1 and CDR2: SGHRS and YFSETQ. The CDR3 spans 15 residues. Losses at the gene ends were 5 bases for V and 6 bases for J; bases not matched to a gene: 11. CDR3 amino acids: CASSEGTARGNEQFF. CDR3 nucleotide sequence: TGCGCCAGCAGTGAGGGGACAGCGAGGGGCAATGAGCAGTTCTTC.

This chain connects TRBV18 to TRBJ2-2; weak D call: TRBD2 (6 bases). V shed 6 bases and J shed 6 bases, with 8 bases lying between them. This CDR3 region has 12 residues. Germline loops: CDR1 KGHSH, CDR2 LQKENI. Here the CDR3 DNA reads TGTGCCAGCTCCCGGGGGTCCGGGGAGCTGTTTTTT. Translated, it gives CASSRGSGELFF. Full variable domain (outside the CDR3, taken from reference TRBV18 and TRBJ2-2): NAGVMQNPRHLVRRRGQEARLRCSPMKGHSHVYWYRQLPEEGLKFMVYLQKENIIDESGMPKERFSAEFPKEGPSILRIQQVVRGDSAAYFCASSRGSGELFFGEGSRLTVL.

The gene calls are TRBV6-1 and TRBJ2-7, with D maybe TRBD1 (5 bases). Germline V lookup: CDR1 MNHNS, CDR2 SASEGT. CDR3 length: 13 residues. Trimming removed 8 bases from V and 2 bases from J, with 13 bases in between. For the CDR3, the DNA is TGTGCCAGCGTTGGACATCCGGCCTACGAGCAGTACTTC. This gives the protein CASVGHPAYEQYF.

The rearrangement uses TRBV5-1 and TRBJ1-1, with D maybe TRBD1 (5 bases). The CDR3 is 14 amino acids. With 1 base removed from V and 4 bases from J, the gap between germline ends came to 11 bases. CDR1 and CDR2 (germline): SGHRS, YFSETQ. CDR3 residues: CASSLQGLGTEAFF. In DNA, the CDR3 is TGCGCCAGCAGCTTGCAGGGCCTCGGCACTGAAGCTTTCTTT.

The chain carries TRBV2 and TRBJ1-2; D ambiguous. This CDR3 has 14 amino acids. The germline V gene encodes CDR1 SNHLY and CDR2 FYNNEI. V was clipped by 8 bases and J by 1 base, with 14 bases between them. This chain's CDR3 is CASAAQSRNYGYTF. In nucleotides, the CDR3 is TGTGCCAGCGCGGCGCAGAGTCGTAACTATGGCTACACCTTC. Together with reference TRBV2 and TRBJ1-2, the CDR3 gives the full variable domain: EPEVTQTPSHQVTQMGQEVILRCVPISNHLYFYWYRQILGQKVEFLVSFYNNEISEKSEIFDDQFSVERPDGSNFTLKIRSTKLEDSAMYFCASAAQSRNYGYTFGSGTRLTVV.

The chain links TRBV2 to TRBJ2-7; 10 bases fit TRBD2. Looked up from germline, CDR1 is SNHLY and CDR2 is FYNNEI. The CDR3 has 14 amino acids. With 7 bases clipped from V and 3 bases from J, the junction kept 6 bases outside the gene matches. The CDR3: CASIPSGSGYEQYF. The CDR3 DNA reads as TGTGCCAGCATTCCTAGCGGGAGCGGCTACGAGCAGTACTTC.

This clone came up once. This chain links TRBV5-4 with TRBJ2-7, with 7 bases aligning to TRBD1. This CDR3 has 15 residues. CDR1 and CDR2 from the germline V gene are SGHNT and YYREEE (reference sequence). The V gene end was trimmed by 2 bases and the J gene end by 2 bases; junction bases not matched to a gene: 7. The DNA of the CDR3 is TGTGCCAGCAGCTTAGGTGGGACAGCAGCCTACGAGCAGTACTTC. Its translation: CASSLGGTAAYEQYF.

The V gene is TRBV7-2, the J gene TRBJ2-4; maybe TRBD1 (5 bases). V was trimmed by 6 bases and J by 1 base, leaving 13 bases between them. Germline-derived CDR1 and CDR2 are SGHTA and FQGNSA. The CDR3 extends over 15 amino acids. CDR3 loop: CASSQDDSAKNIQYF. The CDR3 DNA is TGTGCCAGCAGTCAAGATGACAGTGCCAAAAACATTCAGTACTTC.

V is TRBV18 and J is TRBJ2-7; tentatively, D is TRBD2 (6 bases). The CDR3 totals 14 residues. Trimming removed 2 bases at V and 2 bases at J, with 10 bases between. CDR1 and CDR2 (germline): KGHSH, LQKENI. DNA for the CDR3: TGTGCCAGCTCACCAGGGGGGAACCCCTACGAGCAGTACTTC. This codes for CASSPGGNPYEQYF.

The CDR3: CASSLTGAVYNEQFF. CDR3 in DNA: TGCGCCAGCAGCTTAACAGGGGCGGTCTACAATGAGCAGTTCTTC. The chain couples TRBV5-1 to TRBJ2-1; 7 nucleotides align to TRBD1. In germline, CDR1 is SGHRS, CDR2 YFSETQ. The CDR3 covers 15 residues. V lost 2 bases, J lost 3 bases, and 5 bases stayed unmatched.

The CDR3 loop is CASSPWTGKNTEAFF. The CDR3 region has the DNA TGTGCCAGCAGCCCCTGGACGGGAAAGAACACTGAAGCTTTCTTT. The rearrangement joins TRBV5-6 to TRBJ1-1; D gene uncertain. Between the trimmed V and J ends, which lost 4 bases and 1 base, there was a span of 14 bases. There are 15 residues in the CDR3. Germline-derived CDR1 and CDR2 are SGHDT and YYEEEE.

The rearrangement joins TRBV5-6 to TRBJ2-7; possible D gene TRBD1, 5 bases. This CDR3 has 15 residues. The V gene lost 1 base and the J gene lost 3 bases, with 14 bases spanning the gap. Germline CDR1 is SGHDT and CDR2 is YYEEEE. The CDR3 DNA reads TGTGCCAGCAGCTTGCTAGGGGTAGGAGACTACGAGCAGTACTTC. It specifies CASSLLGVGDYEQYF.

V is TRBV29-1 and J is TRBJ1-2, with D unclear. Between the trimmed V and J ends, which lost 7 bases and 8 bases, there was a span of 14 bases. Germline V lookup: CDR1 SQVTM, CDR2 ANQGSEA. The CDR3 spans 11 residues. The CDR3 sequence is CSARSNEGYTF. CDR3 nucleotides: TGCAGCGCGCGATCCAACGAAGGCTACACCTTC. Full variable domain (rest looked up from reference TRBV29-1 and TRBJ1-2): SAVISQKPSRDICQRGTSLTIQCQVDSQVTMMFWYRQQPGQSLTLIATANQGSEATYESGFVIDKFPISRPNLTFSTLTVSNMSPEDSSIYLCSARSNEGYTFGSGTRLTVV.

In its sample, this clone was seen once. J is TRBJ2-1 and V is TRBV6-4; D possibly corresponds to TRBD2 (5 bases). The germline CDR1 and CDR2 sequences are MRHNA and SNTAGT. V was trimmed by 4 bases and J by 7 bases, leaving 14 bases between them. The CDR3 covers 14 residues. In nucleotides, the CDR3 is TGTGCCAGCAGTGTTGAGGGAACGATGAATGAGCAGTTCTTC. This encodes CASSVEGTMNEQFF.

This chain joins TRBV27 and TRBJ2-3; 7 bases are shared with TRBD1. Losses at the gene ends were 6 bases for V and 2 bases for J; bases not matched to a gene: 8. Looked up from germline, CDR1 is MNHEY and CDR2 is SMNVEV (reference sequence). The CDR3 covers 15 residues. The CDR3 is CASRPTGYPTDTQYF. In DNA, the CDR3 is TGTGCCAGCAGGCCGACAGGGTACCCCACAGATACGCAGTATTTT.

This chain uses TRBV11-2 with TRBJ2-7; 9 bases map to TRBD1. The trim removed 2 bases at V and 5 bases at J, leaving 7 bases unmatched. The CDR3 loop spans 15 amino acids. Germline V gene sequence: CDR1 SGHAT, CDR2 FQNNGV. The CDR3 sequence is CASSLQPGQGNEQYF. CDR3 nucleotides: TGTGCCAGCAGCTTACAACCGGGACAGGGTAACGAGCAGTACTTC.

The chain employs TRBV28 and TRBJ2-6, with unresolved D. Per the germline V gene, CDR1 is MDHEN and CDR2 is SYDVKM. CDR3 length: 15 amino acids. Trimming shortened V by 6 bases and J by 0 bases, and 9 bases separated the two germline ends. The CDR3 loop reads CASRSSGSGANVLTF. DNA of the CDR3: TGTGCCAGCAGATCCTCGGGCTCTGGGGCCAACGTCCTGACTTTC.

V and J are TRBV2 and TRBJ1-3; 9 bases line up with TRBD1. The V and J ends lost 7 bases and 0 bases, in that order; junction bases with no gene match: 4. The CDR3 has 15 residues. Germline-derived CDR1 and CDR2 are SNHLY and FYNNEI. CDR3 loop: CASNRQGGSGNTIYF. The CDR3 region has the DNA TGTGCCAGCAATCGACAGGGGGGCTCTGGAAACACCATATATTTT.

J is TRBJ2-7 and V is TRBV5-4; 9 nucleotides line up with TRBD2. The CDR3 totals 15 residues. With 5 bases clipped from V and 2 bases from J, the junction kept 8 bases outside the gene matches. The germline gives CDR1 SGHNT, CDR2 YYREEE (reference sequence). CDR3 in DNA: TGTGCCAGCAGTCAGGGGGGCGGGGGGGCCTACGAGCAGTACTTC. Protein product: CASSQGGGGAYEQYF.

The chain has TRBV28 and TRBJ1-2; D possibly corresponds to TRBD1 (6 bases). The V and J ends lost 6 bases and 6 bases respectively, with 17 bases between them. Looked up from germline, CDR1 is MDHEN and CDR2 is SYDVKM. The CDR3 has 14 amino acids. CDR3 amino acids: CASRLGDRRHGYTF. The CDR3 region has the DNA TGTGCCAGCAGATTGGGAGACAGGCGGCATGGCTACACCTTC.

The chain combines TRBV18 with TRBJ1-6; a possible D gene is TRBD1 (5 bases). This CDR3 is built from 15 residues. Deletions cut 1 base from V and 8 bases from J, with 12 bases between. From germline, CDR1 is KGHSH and CDR2 LQKENI. The CDR3 coding sequence is TGTGCCAGCTCACCACAGCAGGGTCGAGATTCACCCCTCCACTTT. It specifies CASSPQQGRDSPLHF.

The CDR3 nucleotides are TGTGCCGTTTCGAGGGGGCGATTCTACGAGCAGTACTTC. This sequence encodes CAVSRGRFYEQYF. The chain uses TRBV5-8 and TRBJ2-7; 7 positions agree with TRBD1. Germline loops: CDR1 SGHTS, CDR2 YDEGEE. The CDR3 is made up of 13 amino acids. J was trimmed by 3 bases and V by 10 bases; bases with no gene match: 10.

The rearrangement links TRBV4-1 to TRBJ1-3, with D hard to call. Trimming pared 2 bases from V and 2 bases from J, leaving 19 bases between. The CDR3 spans 18 residues. Germline values: CDR1 MGHRA, CDR2 YSYEKL. The CDR3 region has the DNA TGCGCCAGCAGCCAACCGACCCGGGGTACGCGCCCTGGAAACACCATATATTTT. Translation: CASSQPTRGTRPGNTIYF.

This clone occurred a few times. The chain links TRBV6-6 to TRBJ2-7; 14 bases are a match to TRBD2. Trimming took 4 bases from V and 6 from J; bases not matched to a gene: 5. The germline V gene has CDR1 MNHNY and CDR2 SVGAGI (reference sequence). This CDR3 has 15 amino acids. CDR3 in DNA: TGTGCCAGCAGTTCCGGGACTAGCGGGAGTGGCGAGCAGTACTTC. It is translated as CASSSGTSGSGEQYF.

As for this clone: In the same sample, other DNA sequences code for this CDR3. The chain joins TRBV5-1 to TRBJ2-7; possible D gene TRBD1, 6 bases. The CDR3 is 13 residues long. The V end was cut by 0 bases, the J end by 4 bases, with 8 bases between. Germline V gene sequence: CDR1 SGHRS, CDR2 YFSETQ. The CDR3 sequence is CASSLAQGYEQYF. The CDR3 DNA follows: TGCGCCAGCAGCTTGGCGCAGGGGTACGAGCAGTACTTC. Full variable domain (remainder filled in from reference TRBV5-1 and TRBJ2-7): KAGVTQTPRYLIKTRGQQVTLSCSPISGHRSVSWYQQTPGQGLQFLFEYFSETQRNKGNFPGRFSGRQFSNSRSEMNVSTLELGDSALYLCASSLAQGYEQYFGPGTRLTVT.

The chain is built from TRBV11-1 and TRBJ2-3; TRBD1 aligns across 11 bases. With 6 bases clipped from V and 6 bases from J, the junction kept 8 bases outside the gene matches. The CDR3 spans 15 residues. Looked up from germline, CDR1 is SGHAT and CDR2 is FQDESV (reference sequence). The CDR3 region has the DNA TGTGCCAGCAGTGGGTCGGACAGGGGGCCTGATACGCAGTATTTT. Translated: CASSGSDRGPDTQYF.

The chain couples TRBV5-5 to TRBJ2-1; D might be TRBD1 (6 bases). The CDR3 is 14 residues long. Germline loops: CDR1 SGHKS, CDR2 YYEKEE (reference sequence). The V gene lost 4 bases and the J gene lost 4 bases, with 12 bases spanning the gap. This CDR3 reads CASSVQGIYNEQFF. The CDR3 DNA sequence: TGTGCCAGCAGCGTCCAGGGGATTTACAATGAGCAGTTCTTC.

The chain combines TRBV10-1 with TRBJ2-3, with D possibly being TRBD1 (6 bases). Germline V gene lookup returns CDR1 WNHNN and CDR2 SYGVQD (reference sequence). This CDR3 has 16 residues. Trimming pared 0 bases from V and 1 base from J, leaving 11 bases between. The CDR3: CASSESISGGTDTQYF. The CDR3 nucleotides read TGCGCCAGCAGTGAGTCGATTTCAGGGGGCACAGATACGCAGTATTTT.